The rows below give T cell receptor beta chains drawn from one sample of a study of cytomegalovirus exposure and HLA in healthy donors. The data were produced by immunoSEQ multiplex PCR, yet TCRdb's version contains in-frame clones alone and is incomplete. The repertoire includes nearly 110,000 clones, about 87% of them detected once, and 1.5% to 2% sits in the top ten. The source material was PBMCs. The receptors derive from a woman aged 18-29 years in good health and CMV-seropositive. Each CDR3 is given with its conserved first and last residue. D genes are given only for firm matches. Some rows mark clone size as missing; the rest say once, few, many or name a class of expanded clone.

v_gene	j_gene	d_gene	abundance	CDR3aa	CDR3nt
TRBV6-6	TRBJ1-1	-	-	CASSPTGANTEAFF	TGTGCCAGCAGCCCGACAGGAGCGAACACTGAAGCTTTCTTT
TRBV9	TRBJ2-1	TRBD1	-	CASSVVAGGLNNEQFF	TGTGCCAGCAGCGTAGTCGCAGGGGGTTTGAACAATGAGCAGTTCTTC
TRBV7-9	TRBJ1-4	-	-	CASSTFLGSSEKLFF	TGTGCCAGCAGCACTTTCCTCGGGTCAAGTGAAAAACTGTTTTTT
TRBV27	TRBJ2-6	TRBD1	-	CATSRGTGGTGANVLTF	TGTGCCACCTCTCGTGGGACAGGGGGCACTGGGGCCAACGTCCTGACTTTC
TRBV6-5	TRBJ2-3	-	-	CASTTSWGPGDTQYF	TGTGCCAGCACCACTTCATGGGGGCCCGGGGATACGCAGTATTTT
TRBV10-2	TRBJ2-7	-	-	CASSSSGYEQYF	TGCGCCAGCAGTTCCAGCGGCTACGAGCAGTACTTC
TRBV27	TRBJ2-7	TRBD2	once	CASSFSGGQYF	TGTGCCAGCAGTTTTAGCGGGGGGCAGTACTTC
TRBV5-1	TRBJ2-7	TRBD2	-	CASSQLDPGGEQYF	TGCGCCAGCAGCCAGCTTGACCCGGGGGGCGAGCAGTACTTC
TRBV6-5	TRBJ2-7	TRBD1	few	CASSIGQGSYEQYF	TGTGCCAGCAGTATTGGACAGGGTTCCTACGAGCAGTACTTC
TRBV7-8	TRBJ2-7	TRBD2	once	CASSLAPAGGRDEQYF	TGTGCCAGCAGCTTAGCGCCGGCGGGGGGGAGAGACGAGCAGTACTTC
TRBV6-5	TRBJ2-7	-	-	CATRVGTIYEQYF	TGTGCCACGCGGGTGGGGACAATCTACGAGCAGTACTTC
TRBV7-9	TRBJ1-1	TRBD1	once	CASSTTGNSEAFF	TGTGCCAGCAGCACGACAGGGAATTCTGAAGCTTTCTTT
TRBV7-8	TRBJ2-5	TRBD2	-	CASSRTSGGETQYF	TGTGCCAGCAGCCGGACTAGCGGGGGAGAGACCCAGTACTTC
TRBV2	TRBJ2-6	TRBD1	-	CASGIRVTGGGTGANVLTF	TGTGCCAGCGGGATTCGGGTAACAGGGGGCGGGACTGGGGCCAACGTCCTGACTTTC
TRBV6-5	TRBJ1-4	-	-	CASSPVATNEKLFF	TGTGCCAGCAGCCCCGTTGCAACTAATGAAAAACTGTTTTTT